This TCR beta chain is drawn from a study of cytomegalovirus exposure and HLA in healthy donors (dated by TCRdb to 2017 to 2019). Concerning the study at large: According to a later analysis, one platform produced both the roughly 120 validation repertoires and the 670 or so repertoires of the first cohort. The study aimed to test whether signatures of past pathogen exposure could be identified by cataloging public T cell receptors. A separate validation cohort of some 130 different subjects was used in addition to the roughly 670-subject first cohort. To predict cytomegalovirus infection status, the study brought together high-throughput TCR immunosequencing, statistical association of individual TCRs with disease status, and machine learning. Overall study results and their limits: Most TCR sequences were observed very rarely across donors, whereas some public TCRs were present in many individuals. A later analysis lacked HLA typing for the validation cohort, so it scored co-occurrence in that cohort across all 110 or so repertoires. The classifier was reported to diagnose cytomegalovirus status with high specificity and sensitivity in both the original cohort and the validation cohort. The study listed approximately 160 TCR beta chains as associated with cytomegalovirus. In vitro tests confirmed that three of the cytomegalovirus-associated TCR beta chains recognize cytomegalovirus antigens. The authors suggested that the approach could potentially be generalized to other disease states and immunological phenotypes. In a later analysis, TCRs clustered in the first cohort were found to also tend to co-occur in the 130 or so validation repertoires, with approximately 95% of cluster scores above 0.

The CDR3 starts with the cysteine, ends with the phenylalanine, and has 14 residues. Kept here is only the CDR3 DNA, which spans 42 bases and is read in frame from base 1. CDR1 and CDR2 are read off the germline V gene as SGHRS and YFSETQ. V and J are trimmed by 5 bases and 1 base, and the gene matches miss 5 bases of the junction. The library was built by means of the immunoSEQ multiplex PCR assay. Concerning the study's data processing: A statistical classification framework was built to diagnose cytomegalovirus status from the catalog of TCR beta chain sequences. In TCRdb, the immuneACCESS table is reduced to in-frame sequences with V and J assigned. These tables do not hold every clone; where another copy was compared, an unresolved V gene accounts for under half, and the others remain unexplained. V and J calls and clone size come straight from that table; D and trimming were deduced from the DNA. The sample contains 150,000 to 200,000 clones, almost 85% of them found a single time. The biggest ten clones account for more than 8.5% of the sample.

As for this clone: The antigen it binds to is not known. No base-level quality is on record; no much larger clone is a single base apart.

Donors formed part of the validation cohort, which comprised over a hundred subjects and was distinct from the first cohort of 690 or so subjects. Input material: PBMCs. The chain couples TRBV5-1 to TRBJ2-5; TRBD1 aligns with 7 central bases. The receptor's source is a man aged 25-45 years in good health and CMV-seropositive. The CDR3 reads as follows: CASSIRQGQETQYF. Read as DNA, the sequence is TGCGCCAGCAGTATTCGACAGGGCCAAGAGACCCAGTACTTC.